These 25 T cell receptor beta chains were all obtained from the same sample, sequenced in a study of tumor and adjacent non-tumor tissue in lung cancer. Three rounds of nested PCR, following a modified ARM-PCR protocol, produced the TCRbeta library. TCRdb fed the multiplex PCR reads into MiXCR, producing one record per CDR3 protein. The sample includes about 110,000 distinct CDR3 sequences, 60% to 65% of them seen just once. This sample's RNA came from whole unsorted tissue. This non-tumor lung sample came from over 3 cm beyond the tumor edge. Sequencing used distant non-tumor lung tissue. The receptor source for this set is a man aged 60 to 69 with non-small cell lung cancer.

Concerning this clonotype: One end of the junction is discordant with germline, which a read error may explain. This rearrangement joins TRBV10-3 to TRBJ2-3; TRBD1 matches at 8 bases. Germline V lookup: CDR1 ENHRY, CDR2 SYGVKD. The CDR3 is 16 amino acids. The DNA for the CDR3 is TGTGCCGTCAGTGTATCGACAGGGGCCGAGACAGATACGCAGTATTTT. It is translated as CAVSVSTGAETDTQYF.

The table lists this clonotype with many counts. This sequence joins TRBV6-1 and TRBJ1-1; D uncertain. The CDR3 is 13 residues long. V lost 6 bases and J 4 bases, leaving 12 bases between the germline ends. Germline V gives CDR1 MNHNS, CDR2 SASEGT. Here the CDR3 DNA reads TGTGCCAGCAGCCCAACTCGGAGCACTGAAGCTTTCTTT. Protein: CASSPTRSTEAFF.

Worth noting for this clonotype: This may be a read error: a much more frequent sequence differs by one nucleotide. This rearrangement joins TRBV5-1 to TRBJ2-3, with 9 nucleotides matching TRBD2. Germline V gene sequence: CDR1 SGHRS, CDR2 YFSETQ. The CDR3 sequence is 13 residues long. This chain's CDR3 is CVSSREGSETQYF. The DNA for the CDR3 is TGCGTCAGCTCGCGGGAGGGAAGTGAGACGCAGTATTTT.

In this sample, this clonotype turned up once. The junction departs from germline at one end; a sequencing error may be responsible. The rearrangement links TRBV6-1 to TRBJ2-6; D possibly corresponds to TRBD1 (5 bases). There are 16 residues in the CDR3. Per the germline V gene, CDR1 is MNHNS and CDR2 is SASEGT. For the CDR3, the DNA is TGTGCCAGCAGCCAACAGGCCACCTCTGAGGCCAAGGTCCTGACTTTC. Its translation: CASSQQATSEAKVLTF.

About this clonotype itself: A clone one base away is much larger, so this may be a read error. The gene calls are TRBV19 and TRBJ2-3; 7 bases line up with TRBD2. The J segment lost 3 bases and the V segment lost 3 bases, leaving 9 bases of the junction unmatched. The CDR3 has 16 amino acids. CDR1 is LNHDA and CDR2 is SQIVND in the germline V gene (reference sequence). The CDR3 loop reads CASSILEGGPTDTQYF. DNA for the CDR3: TGTGCCAGTAGTATCCTAGAGGGAGGGCCGACAGATACGCAGTATTTT.

Worth noting for this clonotype: Mismatch with germline at one junction end may stem from a read error. The chain links TRBV11-2 to TRBJ2-5; 8 nucleotides align to TRBD2. Germline CDR1 and CDR2: SGHAT and FQNNGV. The CDR3 runs 16 residues. This chain's CDR3 is CASSPRTSGVGESQYF. The CDR3 nucleotides read TGTGCCAGCAGCCCCCGTACTAGCGGTGTGGGGGAGTCCCAGTATTTC.

As regards this clonotype: This may come from a read error, since a much larger clone is one base off. The chain is built from TRBV6-1 and TRBJ1-3, with TRBD1 as a possible D gene (6 bases). V was cut by 10 bases and J by 0 bases, with 16 bases left in between. This CDR3 contains 15 residues. Germline CDR1 is MNHNS and CDR2 is SASEGT. CDR3 loop: CAMGRQELSGNTIYF. The DNA of the CDR3 is TGTGCCATGGGAAGACAGGAACTCTCTGGAAACACCATATATTTT.

Of note for this clonotype: An end of the junction differs from the germline gene, which may be a read error. The chain carries TRBV6-6 and TRBJ1-5; D is perhaps TRBD1 (5 bases). The CDR3 covers 15 residues. CDR1 and CDR2 from the germline V gene are MNHNY and SVGAGI (reference sequence). The CDR3, as DNA: TGCGCCAGCAGTTACCTTGGGGGTAGCAATCAGCCCCAGCATTTT. Its protein is CASSYLGGSNQPQHF.

As regards this clonotype: This may be a read error: a much more frequent sequence differs by one nucleotide. This sequence joins TRBV20-1 and TRBJ1-5, with TRBD1 as a possible D gene (6 bases). The germline V gene encodes CDR1 DFQATT and CDR2 SNEGSKA (reference sequence). This CDR3 spans 13 amino acids. CDR3 nucleotides: TGCAGTGCTACTTCCGGGGGCAATCGGCCCCAGCATTTT. Its translation is CSATSGGNRPQHF.

In regard to this clonotype: The conserved closing phenylalanine or tryptophan is absent in this CDR3, likely reflecting a read error. The V and J genes are TRBV12-3 or TRBV12-4 and TRBJ2-2, with 7 positions matching TRBD1. The CDR3 is made up of 15 amino acids. CDR3 nucleotide sequence: TGTACCAGCAGTTTGTACAGGGGAGCCACCGGGGAGCTGTTTGTT. Its translation is CTSSLYRGATGELFV.

The chain is built from TRBV20-1 and TRBJ1-5; TRBD1 matches at 9 bases. The CDR3 has 14 residues. Germline V lookup: CDR1 DFQATT, CDR2 SNEGSKA (reference sequence). The trim removed 7 bases at V and 5 bases at J, leaving 9 bases unmatched. This CDR3 is CSVQAGQGYQPQHF. Written as DNA, the CDR3 is TGCAGTGTTCAGGCGGGACAGGGTTATCAGCCCCAGCATTTT.

For this clonotype: No conserved phenylalanine or tryptophan ends this CDR3, so it is likely a read error. The chain uses TRBV18 and TRBJ1-1; maybe TRBD1 (5 bases). Trimming took off 7 bases at V and 1 base at J, with 10 bases between the two ends. The germline V gene has CDR1 KGHSH and CDR2 LQKENI. The CDR3 sequence is 13 residues long. The CDR3 nucleotides read TGTGCCAGCTTTGACCAGGGGAACACTGAAGCTTTCTCT. Protein product: CASFDQGNTEAFS.

This clonotype has more than one count but fewer than ten. The chain carries TRBV28 and TRBJ1-6; tentative D call: TRBD1 (5 bases). Germline V lookup: CDR1 MDHEN, CDR2 SYDVKM. The CDR3 has 15 amino acids. The CDR3 region is CVSSLEPGAPRPLHF. DNA for the CDR3: TGTGTCAGTAGTTTAGAACCCGGGGCCCCTAGGCCCCTCCACTTT.

With respect to this clonotype: A read error may account for a junction end that differs from germline. The chain combines TRBV11-1 with TRBJ1-2, with 7 bases aligning to TRBD1. This CDR3 comprises 16 residues. CDR1 SGHAT and CDR2 FQDESV come from the germline V gene (reference sequence). CDR3 DNA: TGTATCAGCAGCCAAGCAGGGACAGATAAATCCTATGACTACACCTTC. This gives the protein CISSQAGTDKSYDYTF.

The rearrangement links TRBV19 to TRBJ1-1; 9 bases line up with TRBD1. The trim removed 7 bases at V and 1 base at J, leaving 4 bases unmatched. The germline V gene encodes CDR1 LNHDA and CDR2 SQIVND (reference sequence). CDR3 length: 14 residues. This chain's CDR3 is CASKKGQGNTEAFF. The CDR3 region has the DNA TGTGCCAGTAAAAAGGGACAGGGGAACACTGAAGCTTTCTTT.

By proportion, this clonotype is medium-sized. The V call is TRBV11-2, the J call TRBJ2-1; 13 bases fit TRBD2. The trim removed 5 bases at V and 7 bases at J, leaving 8 bases unmatched. Germline V CDR1 and CDR2: SGHAT, FQNNGV. CDR3 length: 16 residues. CDR3: CASSPRTSGSQNEQFF. The CDR3 coding sequence is TGTGCCAGCAGCCCGCGGACTAGCGGGAGCCAGAATGAGCAGTTCTTC. The variable domain in full, with the rest retrieved from reference TRBV11-2 and TRBJ2-1, is EAGVAQSPRYKIIEKRQSVAFWCNPISGHATLYWYQQILGQGPKLLIQFQNNGVVDDSQLPKDRFSAERLKGVDSTLKIQPAKLEDSAVYLCASSPRTSGSQNEQFFGPGTRLTVL.

In regard to this clonotype: Mismatch with germline at one junction end may stem from a read error. The chain joins TRBV29-1 to TRBJ2-1, with D perhaps matching TRBD1 (6 bases). The CDR3 covers 16 residues. From germline, CDR1 is SQVTM and CDR2 ANQGSEA. The CDR3 nucleotides are TGCAGCGCTAACGAGGCCACACAGGGTTTCATGGGTGAGCATTTCTTC. Amino acid sequence: CSANEATQGFMGEHFF.

As for this clonotype: The junction shows a germline mismatch at one end, possibly a read error. This chain connects TRBV6-2 or TRBV6-3 to TRBJ1-2, with D possibly being TRBD1 (6 bases). This CDR3 is 16 amino acids long. Germline V gene lookup returns CDR1 MNHEY and CDR2 SVGEGT. The CDR3 is CASSPGDITSFSDYTF. CDR3 DNA sequence: TGCGCCAGCAGTCCCGGGGACATCACATCCTTCTCGGACTACACCTTC.

To note about this clonotype: A junction end diverges from the germline sequence, so it may reflect a read error. The V and J genes are TRBV12-3 or TRBV12-4 and TRBJ2-7; 7 nucleotides line up with TRBD2. CDR3 length: 16 amino acids. The CDR3 reads CASSLASGGVSYEQYF. CDR3 DNA sequence: TGTGCCAGCAGTTTGGCTAGCGGAGGGGTCTCCTACGAGCAGTATTTC.

For this clonotype: Germline and junction disagree at one end, which may indicate a read error. This chain links TRBV29-1 with TRBJ2-2, with TRBD2 matching 7 bases. Germline V gene data show CDR1 as SQVTM and CDR2 as ANQGSEA. CDR3 length: 14 residues. CDR3 in amino acids: CSVGTTPNTGELFF. CDR3 DNA sequence: TGCAGCGTGGGGACTACCCCGAACACCGGAGAGCTGTTTTTT.

With respect to this clonotype: At one end, the junction sequence differs from germline, possibly due to a read error. This chain links TRBV4-3 with TRBJ2-2; D is perhaps TRBD1 or TRBD2 (5 bases each). This CDR3 contains 17 residues. Germline V gives CDR1 LGHNA, CDR2 YSLEER. CDR3 bases: TGCGCCAGCAGCCGCCAACTCTCAGGGACGAACACCGGGGAGCTGCTTTTT. It specifies CASSRQLSGTNTGELLF.

Only a few counts were recorded for this clonotype. This may be a read error, as it is one base from a much larger clone. The chain combines TRBV6-6 with TRBJ2-1; TRBD2 aligns across 7 bases. Germline V gene lookup returns CDR1 MNHNY and CDR2 SVGAGI (reference sequence). Unmatched junction bases numbered 12, after V lost 10 bases and J lost 12 bases. This CDR3 contains 12 residues. The chain's CDR3 is CATYGREGGQFF. CDR3 in DNA: TGTGCCACCTACGGTAGGGAGGGTGGGCAGTTCTTC.

The chain carries TRBV6-5 and TRBJ2-1; no definite D call. This CDR3 has 13 residues. Trimming cost V 6 bases and J 5 bases, with 11 bases left between them. Germline V lookup: CDR1 MNHEY, CDR2 SVGAGI. Written as DNA, the CDR3 is TGTGCCAGCAGGCTAATAGGGAACAATGAGCAGTTCTTC. Translation: CASRLIGNNEQFF.

This clonotype was picked up one time. A read error may account for a junction end that differs from germline. This sequence joins TRBV7-9 and TRBJ2-3, with TRBD1 matching over 8 bases. The CDR3 contains 17 residues. The germline CDR1 and CDR2 sequences are SEHNR and FQNEAQ (reference sequence). The CDR3 nucleotides are TGTGCCAGCAGCTTAGCGGTAGGGACAGGCACCACAGATGCGCAGTATTTT. Translation gives CASSLAVGTGTTDAQYF. Supplemented by reference TRBV7-9 and TRBJ2-3, the full variable domain reads DTGVSQNPRHKITKRGQNVTFRCDPISEHNRLYWYRQTLGQGPEFLTYFQNEAQLEKSRLLSDRFSAERPKGSFSTLEIQRTEQGDSAMYLCASSLAVGTGTTDAQYFGPGTRLTVL.

The table lists this clonotype with a count of one. At one end, the junction sequence differs from germline, possibly due to a read error. The J gene is TRBJ1-2, the V gene TRBV6-2 or TRBV6-3, with D possibly TRBD1 on 6 matching bases. The CDR3 has 15 residues. Germline V gives CDR1 MNHEY, CDR2 SVGEGT. For the CDR3, the DNA is TGTGCCAGCAGTGTAGGACAGCGAACTTACTATGACTACACCTTT. Translated, it gives CASSVGQRTYYDYTF.